This T cell receptor (beta chain) was found in a study of vaccination effects on CD4 cells after COVID-19. Study findings and constraints: Marked clonal contraction of both clone types appeared late after vaccination.

Regarding this clone: The antigen is not known.

Before sequencing took place, the ViraFEST assay used viral peptide pools to expand antigen-specific CD4+ T cells. Culture proceeded for more than nine days, and CD4+ T cells were then isolated. Vaccination of participants consisted of two doses of either the BNT162b2 or mRNA-1273 vaccine. None of the vaccinated had previously contracted SARS-CoV-2, and their nucleocapsid antibodies tested negative. Every well got 1.5 million to 2.5 million PBMC, which were grown with around 10 IU/ml IL-2 and around 10 ug/ml peptides. Both day 3 and day 7 saw half the medium replaced with IL-2 medium. V was cut by 6 bases and J by 5 bases, with 14 bases left in between. In germline, CDR1 is LNHDA, CDR2 SQIVND (reference sequence). The CDR3 loop spans 14 amino acids. TCRdb keeps only in-frame clones here, not all; method: immunoSEQ multiplex PCR. The data contain 25,000 to 35,000 clones, 82% of them singletons.

The V and J genes are TRBV19 and TRBJ1-5, with D tentatively TRBD1 (5 bases). The source of this sequence is a human donor who received a COVID-19 vaccine. Some clones in this sample may be carry-over from other donors' samples. The sample here was CD4+ T cells from PBMCs cultured with HCoV-NL63 spike peptides, taken after COVID-19 vaccination. The CDR3 coding sequence is TGTGCCAGTAGCTGGACGGGGGTCCATCAGCCCCAGCATTTT. This translates into CASSWTGVHQPQHF.